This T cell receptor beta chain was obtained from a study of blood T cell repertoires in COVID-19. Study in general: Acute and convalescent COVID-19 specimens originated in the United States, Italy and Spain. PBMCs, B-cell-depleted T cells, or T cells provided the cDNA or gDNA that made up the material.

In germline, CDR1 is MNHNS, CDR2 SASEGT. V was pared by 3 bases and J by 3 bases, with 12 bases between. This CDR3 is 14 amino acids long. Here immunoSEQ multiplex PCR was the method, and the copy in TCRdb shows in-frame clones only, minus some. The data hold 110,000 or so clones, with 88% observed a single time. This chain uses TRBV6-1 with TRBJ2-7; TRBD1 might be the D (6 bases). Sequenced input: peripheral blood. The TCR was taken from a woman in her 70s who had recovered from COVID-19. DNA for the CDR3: TGTGCCAGCAGTGACAGGGGTGACCTCTACGAGCAGTACTTC. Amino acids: CASSDRGDLYEQYF.